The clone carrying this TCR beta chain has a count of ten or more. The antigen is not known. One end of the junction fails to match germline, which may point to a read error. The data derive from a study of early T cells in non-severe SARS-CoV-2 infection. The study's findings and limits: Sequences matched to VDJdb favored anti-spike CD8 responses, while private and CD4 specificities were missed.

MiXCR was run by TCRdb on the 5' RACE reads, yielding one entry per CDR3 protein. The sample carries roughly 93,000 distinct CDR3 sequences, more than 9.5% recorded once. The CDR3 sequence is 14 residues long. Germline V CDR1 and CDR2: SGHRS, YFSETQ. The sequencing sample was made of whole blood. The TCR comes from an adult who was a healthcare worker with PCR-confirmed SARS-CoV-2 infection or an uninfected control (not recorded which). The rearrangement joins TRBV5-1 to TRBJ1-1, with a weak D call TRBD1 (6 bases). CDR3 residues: CASSSRGSDTEAFF. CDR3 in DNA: TGCGCCAGCAGCTCCAGGGGTAGTGACACAGAAGCTTTCTTT.